This T cell receptor (beta chain) was sequenced during a study of regulatory T cells in long-lasting Graves disease. Study findings and constraints: Investigators studied peripheral blood only, not thyroid tissue. Persistent disease samples used TRBV28, TRBJ1-2 and TRBJ2-5 preferentially.

To make TCR beta libraries, researchers used iRepertoire HTBI primers and Arm-PCR of CDR3 regions. TCRdb re-called the multiplex PCR reads with MiXCR, one entry per CDR3 protein. The sample lists 550,000 to 600,000 distinct CDR3 sequences, about 16% occurring once. Sample time point: newly diagnosed GD, antithyroid drugs for less than 3 months. The TCR library used RNA extracted from PBMCs. The length of the CDR3 is 19 residues. Germline V gene data show CDR1 as KGHSH and CDR2 as LQKENI. The ends lost 6 bases at V and 0 bases at J; junction bases unmatched: 11. With respect to this clonotype: Its cognate antigen is unknown.

This sample also appeared in a second study, on T cells in Graves' hyperthyroidism and ophthalmopathy. As that study records: The study defined stable Graves' hyperthyroidism as no ophthalmopathy progression within 18 months.

Sequencing was performed on peripheral blood mononuclear cells (PBMCs), taken at new diagnosis, from a patient treated with antithyroid drugs. V usage is TRBV18 and J usage is TRBJ2-1; 13 bases line up with TRBD2. The receptor was isolated from a man younger than 35 with Graves disease. The CDR3 nucleotides read TGTGCCAGCTCGCGGACTAGCGGGAGAACCCCGAGCTCCTACAATGAGCAGTTCTTC. Translated, it gives CASSRTSGRTPSSYNEQFF.